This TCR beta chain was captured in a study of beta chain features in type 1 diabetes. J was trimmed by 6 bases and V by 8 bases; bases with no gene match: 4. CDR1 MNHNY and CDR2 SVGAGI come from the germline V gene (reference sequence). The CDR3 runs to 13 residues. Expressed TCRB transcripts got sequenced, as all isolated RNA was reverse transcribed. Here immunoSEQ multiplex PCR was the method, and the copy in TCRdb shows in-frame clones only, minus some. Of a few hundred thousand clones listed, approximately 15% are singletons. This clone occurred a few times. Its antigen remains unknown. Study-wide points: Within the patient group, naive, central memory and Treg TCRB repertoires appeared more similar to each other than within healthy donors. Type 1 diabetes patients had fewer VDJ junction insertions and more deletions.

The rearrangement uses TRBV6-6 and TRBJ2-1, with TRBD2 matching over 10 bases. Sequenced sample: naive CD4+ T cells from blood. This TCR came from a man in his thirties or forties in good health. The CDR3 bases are TGTGCCAGCGTAAGCGGGAGGGGCAATGAGCAGTTCTTC. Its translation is CASVSGRGNEQFF.